This T cell receptor (beta chain) was captured in a study of CD8 T cells in ankylosing spondylitis (dated by TCRdb to the late 2010s). In terms of the full investigation: T cell receptor beta repertoires were profiled in healthy donors and ankylosing spondylitis patients so that disease-linked TCR variants could be found. The whole study cohort included about a hundred healthy donors and around 24 ankylosing spondylitis patients. Peripheral blood was sampled, and synovial fluid was also collected from ankylosing spondylitis patients.

What the research found in general, with its limitations: Some TCR beta motif variants had previously been reported in synovial fluid and blood of reactive arthritis patients, which suggested common disease-initiation mechanisms. The disease-linked clones were reported as significantly enriched in matched synovial fluid samples from ankylosing spondylitis patients. A CD8+ phenotype was shown by the disease-linked clones, which were found at relatively low frequencies in peripheral blood. Blood from ankylosing spondylitis patients appeared to be characterized by a TCR beta motif made up of fewer than ten highly homologous amino acid variants.

Sequencing was performed on an Illumina HiSeq 2500. Quantitative 5'-RACE with molecular barcodes was used to prepare TCR beta libraries. Regarding the original processing steps: A new computational method, built on a probabilistic model of VDJ rearrangement, was used to identify disease-linked TCR variants. The public sequencing data were trimmed at Q25 with fastp and processed into clonotypes with MiXCR by TCRdb, which kept only in-frame beta chains. Records with the same CDR3 protein are collapsed into one entry carrying the most frequent genes and DNA. TCRdb, not the authors, supplied the V and J calls. The sample table lists just over 150,000 distinct CDR3 sequences, about 16% of them with a count of one. The biggest ten clones account for under 9% of the sample. The sample holds a few counts of this clonotype. Its specific antigen is unknown. No per-base quality is available; no much larger clone lies one base away.

The sequence derives from a male donor with ankylosing spondylitis or in good health (not recorded which). The sample consisted of blood, either unsorted or a sorted T cell fraction (not recorded which).

The CDR3 reads as follows: CASRGVAGGPSYNEQFF. The DNA sequence is given as TGTGCCAGCAGGGGCGTAGCGGGAGGGCCGTCCTACAATGAGCAGTTCTTC. The chain employs TRBV28 and TRBJ2-1, and 11 bases in between align with TRBD2. CDR1 MDHEN and CDR2 SYDVKM were looked up in the germline V gene. Germline trimming: 6 bases from V, 1 base from J; junction bases outside gene matches: 8. From cysteine to phenylalanine, the CDR3 is 17 amino acids long. The CDR3 DNA has 51 bases and is translated from base 1.